Below, 27 T cell receptor beta chains from the same sample are listed, as sequenced in a study of cytomegalovirus exposure and HLA in healthy donors (dated by TCRdb to about 2017). The method behind the library was the immunoSEQ multiplex PCR assay. A mixture of 60 forward primers for TCR Vbeta segments and 13 reverse primers for TCR Jbeta segments was used in the multiplex PCR. Sourced from immuneACCESS, this table was stored by TCRdb with only in-frame sequences that have V and J called. A share of the clones is absent; for the studies checked, an unresolved V gene accounts for under half, and the remainder has no known explanation. This sample gives 110,000 or so clones in total; 70% to 75% of them show up just once. The ten top clones hold roughly 1.3% of the sample. Material: PBMCs. The receptors were sampled from a man aged 40-49 years in good health and CMV-seronegative.

This clone has just one count. The chain joins TRBV6-4 to TRBJ1-1; possibly TRBD1 for D (5 bases). Per the germline V gene, CDR1 is MRHNA and CDR2 is SNTAGT. V gave up 0 bases and J gave up 4 bases, with 15 bases separating them. This CDR3 has 16 amino acids. The DNA for the CDR3 is TGTGCCAGCAGTGACTCGGGCAGGGTCGGCGTCACTGAAGCTTTCTTT. This codes for CASSDSGRVGVTEAFF.

This clone was observed a few times. The chain is built from TRBV6-5 and TRBJ2-7; 12 positions match TRBD2. The CDR3 length is 16 residues. The V gene end was trimmed by 3 bases and the J gene end by 2 bases; junction bases not matched to a gene: 5. CDR1 and CDR2 from the germline V gene are MNHEY and SVGAGI. CDR3 region: CASSYSTSGGTYEQYF. DNA for the CDR3: TGTGCCAGCAGTTATTCTACTAGCGGGGGGACCTACGAGCAGTACTTC.

In this sample, this clone turned up a few times. The J gene is TRBJ2-2, the V gene TRBV18; D is possibly TRBD2 (5 bases). Trimming left V 2 bases short and J 6 bases short, with 7 bases between. This CDR3 contains 13 residues. Germline CDR1 reads KGHSH; CDR2 reads LQKENI. The DNA for the CDR3 is TGTGCCAGCTCACCAGAGGGAGCCGGGGAGCTGTTTTTT. As protein: CASSPEGAGELFF.

The genes are TRBV7-8 and TRBJ2-5, with 7 bases fitting TRBD1. The CDR3 totals 14 residues. Germline V gene lookup returns CDR1 SGHVS and CDR2 FQNEAQ. The trim removed 4 bases at V and 9 bases at J, leaving 11 bases unmatched. The CDR3 sequence: CASSSTGTGVAQYF. The DNA for the CDR3 is TGTGCCAGCAGCTCGACAGGGACCGGTGTGGCCCAGTACTTC. Variable domain in full (rest from reference TRBV7-8 and TRBJ2-5): GAGVSQSPRYKVAKRGQDVALRCDPISGHVSLFWYQQALGQGPEFLTYFQNEAQLDKSGLPSDRFFAERPEGSVSTLKIQRTQQEDSAVYLCASSSTGTGVAQYFGPGTRLLVL.

J is TRBJ1-2 and V is TRBV10-3, with TRBD1 matching 10 bases. After removal of 5 bases from V and 6 bases from J, the junction contained 15 bases not matched to a gene. The CDR3 length is 17 residues. CDR1 and CDR2 (germline): ENHRY, SYGVKD. CDR3: CAISISDLTGTGDGYTF. DNA of the CDR3: TGTGCCATCAGTATATCCGATCTAACCGGGACAGGGGATGGCTACACCTTC.

About this clone itself: A junction boundary mismatches the germline segment, possibly from a read error. This chain links TRBV5-1 with TRBJ2-7; 15 positions agree with TRBD2. CDR1 SGHRS and CDR2 YFSETQ come from the germline V gene. This CDR3 spans 17 amino acids. The chain's CDR3 is CASRLGLAGGSSYEQYF. The CDR3 DNA is TGCGCCAGCAGATTGGGACTAGCGGGAGGAAGCTCCTACGAGCAGTACTTC.

The chain employs TRBV6-5 and TRBJ2-1; maybe TRBD2 (5 bases). The CDR3 loop spans 12 amino acids. Trimming removed 6 bases from V and 3 bases from J, with 6 bases in between. CDR1 is MNHEY and CDR2 is SVGAGI in the germline V gene. CDR3 DNA sequence: TGTGCCAGCAGCCGGGACTACAATGAGCAGTTCTTC. This encodes CASSRDYNEQFF.

The V gene is TRBV7-6, the J gene TRBJ2-7; 12 bases match TRBD2. V shed 5 bases, J shed 7 bases, and the junction held 21 bases outside the gene matches. The CDR3 is 19 amino acids. Germline V gene lookup returns CDR1 SGHVS and CDR2 FNYEAQ. The CDR3 nucleotides are TGTGCCAGCAGCAATCTCCGACTAGCGGGAGATGGGCATTCGGGGGAGCAGTACTTC. Residues: CASSNLRLAGDGHSGEQYF.

This chain connects TRBV7-8 to TRBJ2-3, with D possibly being TRBD2 (7 bases). V lost 6 bases to trimming and J lost 2 bases, with 15 bases between them. The CDR3 is made up of 15 amino acids. The germline V gene encodes CDR1 SGHVS and CDR2 FQNEAQ. The DNA for the CDR3 is TGTGCCAGCAGGCCACGGGGGGCCCACACAGATACGCAGTATTTT. Amino acid sequence: CASRPRGAHTDTQYF.

This clone was counted between two and nine times. For the CDR3, the DNA is TGTGCCAGCGGGGTAGCGGGGGGCTCCACCGGGGAGCTGTTTTTT. Amino acid sequence: CASGVAGGSTGELFF. The rearrangement links TRBV28 to TRBJ2-2; TRBD2 matches at 10 bases. Germline V gene data show CDR1 as MDHEN and CDR2 as SYDVKM. The CDR3 extends over 15 amino acids. Germline trimming cut 8 bases from V and 4 bases from J; bases unmatched to any gene: 7. Using reference TRBV28 and TRBJ2-2 for the parts outside the CDR3, the full variable domain is DVKVTQSSRYLVKRTGEKVFLECVQDMDHENMFWYRQDPGLGLRLIYFSYDVKMKEKGDIPEGYSVSREKKERFSLILESASTNQTSMYLCASGVAGGSTGELFFGEGSRLTVL.

The chain is built from TRBV6-5 and TRBJ2-3; D is unclear. Looked up from germline, CDR1 is MNHEY and CDR2 is SVGAGI. CDR3 length: 15 amino acids. Trimming took off 5 bases at V and 2 bases at J, with 14 bases between the two ends. In DNA form, the CDR3 reads TGTGCCAGCAGTAGCCCTGGCGGATACACAGATACGCAGTATTTT. It is translated as CASSSPGGYTDTQYF.

V and J are TRBV14 and TRBJ2-7, with TRBD1 identical over 7 bases. This CDR3 region has 17 residues. CDR1 SGHDN and CDR2 FVKESK come from the germline V gene. The V segment lost 0 bases and the J segment 2 bases; nucleotides outside the gene matches: 10. CDR3 sequence: CASSQDDPTGSTYEQYF. As DNA, the CDR3 is TGTGCCAGCAGCCAAGATGATCCGACAGGGTCCACCTACGAGCAGTACTTC. Together with reference TRBV14 and TRBJ2-7, the CDR3 gives the full variable domain: EAGVTQFPSHSVIEKGQTVTLRCDPISGHDNLYWYRRVMGKEIKFLLHFVKESKQDESGMPNNRFLAERTGGTYSTLKVQPAELEDSGVYFCASSQDDPTGSTYEQYFGPGTRLTVT.

The V gene is TRBV11-2, the J gene TRBJ2-7, with 10 positions matching TRBD2. The CDR3 has 15 residues. Germline CDR1 SGHAT, CDR2 FQNNGV. V shed 1 base and J 5 bases; nucleotides not matched to a gene: 5. In DNA form, the CDR3 reads TGTGCCAGCAGCTTAGTAAGCGGGAGGGCCAACGAGCAGTACTTC. As protein: CASSLVSGRANEQYF.

This rearrangement joins TRBV2 to TRBJ1-5; TRBD1 matches 8 bases. V shed 0 bases, J shed 2 bases, and the junction held 6 bases outside the gene matches. CDR3 size: 17 residues. Germline CDR1 reads SNHLY; CDR2 reads FYNNEI. CDR3 sequence (DNA): TGTGCCAGCAGTGAAGCGCCGGACAGGGCCCGCAATCAGCCCCAGCATTTT. Residues: CASSEAPDRARNQPQHF.

The V gene is TRBV9, the J gene TRBJ2-3; a possible D gene is TRBD1 (6 bases). Trimming shortened V by 1 base and J by 4 bases, and 13 bases separated the two germline ends. CDR3 length: 15 amino acids. CDR1 is SGDLS and CDR2 is YYNGEE in the germline V gene. The CDR3 loop is CASSVSSRGADTQYF. The CDR3 DNA reads as TGTGCCAGCAGCGTATCCTCCAGGGGCGCAGATACGCAGTATTTT.

The rearrangement joins TRBV19 to TRBJ1-1; 7 bases fit TRBD1. Germline CDR1 LNHDA, CDR2 SQIVND (reference sequence). This CDR3 contains 15 residues. V shed 3 bases, J shed 2 bases, and the junction held 6 bases outside the gene matches. The CDR3 here is CASSIFGQVNTEAFF. The CDR3 bases are TGTGCCAGTAGTATTTTTGGACAGGTCAACACTGAAGCTTTCTTT.

V gene TRBV30 combines with J gene TRBJ2-2; 11 positions match TRBD1. The ends lost 5 bases at V and 4 bases at J; junction bases unmatched: 3. The CDR3 is 14 amino acids. Germline V gene lookup returns CDR1 GTSNPN and CDR2 SVGIG (reference sequence). CDR3: CAWGQGAGTGELFF. Written as DNA, the CDR3 is TGTGCCTGGGGACAGGGGGCCGGCACCGGGGAGCTGTTTTTT.

This clone was counted a single time. The chain carries TRBV11-2 and TRBJ1-1, with TRBD1 matching 10 bases. With V trimmed by 3 bases and J by 3 bases, 1 base remained unmatched. Germline CDR1 and CDR2: SGHAT and FQNNGV. The CDR3 covers 14 residues. The CDR3 region is CASSFGQGDTEAFF. The CDR3 nucleotides read TGTGCCAGCAGCTTCGGACAGGGGGACACTGAAGCTTTCTTT.

The rearrangement joins TRBV6-1 to TRBJ1-4; D possibly corresponds to TRBD1 (5 bases). CDR3 length equals 15 residues. Germline values: CDR1 MNHNS, CDR2 SASEGT. Trimming stripped 4 bases from V and 7 bases from J, with 16 bases between. CDR3 sequence: CASSATPFQGEKLFF. The CDR3 DNA sequence: TGTGCCAGCAGTGCAACGCCGTTCCAGGGTGAAAAACTGTTTTTT.

CDR3 sequence reads: CASSIVGTYSNQPQHF. In DNA, the CDR3 is TGTGCCAGTAGTATAGTCGGGACTTATAGCAATCAGCCCCAGCATTTT. This chain uses TRBV19 with TRBJ1-5; a possible D gene is TRBD1 (5 bases). Trimming cost V 1 base and J 0 bases, with 10 bases left between them. Germline loops: CDR1 LNHDA, CDR2 SQIVND (reference sequence). The CDR3 consists of 16 residues.

The chain joins TRBV10-2 to TRBJ2-7; 10 nucleotides align to TRBD1. The CDR3 contains 18 residues. V shed 1 base and J 0 bases; nucleotides not matched to a gene: 9. Germline V CDR1 and CDR2: WSHSY, SAAADI. The DNA for the CDR3 is TGCGCCAGCAGTGAGTGGGGGACAGGGGCCTTTAGCTCCTACGAGCAGTACTTC. This encodes CASSEWGTGAFSSYEQYF.

The chain joins TRBV7-7 to TRBJ2-2; 9 bases map to TRBD2. From germline, CDR1 is SSHAT and CDR2 FNYEAQ (reference sequence). The ends lost 3 bases at V and 1 base at J; junction bases unmatched: 3. The CDR3 is 16 residues long. The CDR3 DNA reads TGTGCCAGCAGCTTTGGAGCGGGAGGGAACACCGGGGAGCTGTTTTTT. Its translation: CASSFGAGGNTGELFF.

The chain carries TRBV4-1 and TRBJ2-5; 8 bases agree with TRBD1. The CDR3 has 17 residues. Germline trimming cut 0 bases from V and 4 bases from J; bases unmatched to any gene: 10. Germline V gene sequence: CDR1 MGHRA, CDR2 YSYEKL. The CDR3 DNA sequence: TGCGCCAGCAGCCAAGATACCCACAGGGGGAGAGGAGAGACCCAGTACTTC. This codes for CASSQDTHRGRGETQYF.

This clone turned up a few times. Other DNA sequences of this sample code for an identical CDR3. The chain employs TRBV2 and TRBJ1-5; 7 bases are shared with TRBD1. Germline lookup yields CDR1 SNHLY and CDR2 FYNNEI. V was pared by 6 bases and J by 3 bases, with 5 bases of the junction left unmatched. CDR3 size: 14 residues. The CDR3 DNA is TGTGCCAGCAGCGGACAGGTCATCAATCAGCCCCAGCATTTT. It translates to CASSGQVINQPQHF.

This clone was recorded once. Compared with germline, one end of the junction differs, possibly owing to a read error. This sequence joins TRBV18 and TRBJ1-2, with 8 nucleotides matching TRBD1. In germline, CDR1 is KGHSH, CDR2 LQKENI. This CDR3 region has 15 residues. The CDR3 here is CASSPRTGLAIRYAF. The CDR3 DNA reads as TGTGCCAGCTCACCAAGGACAGGGCTGGCCATTCGCTACGCCTTC.

The chain joins TRBV28 to TRBJ2-7, with D uncertain. This CDR3 spans 12 amino acids. The V gene's germline CDR1 is MDHEN and CDR2 SYDVKM. The ends were cut back, 4 bases at V and 0 bases at J, with 4 bases in the middle. Here the CDR3 DNA reads TGTGCCAGCAGTTCGAGCTCCTACGAGCAGTACTTC. Protein: CASSSSSYEQYF. Full variable domain (remainder filled in from reference TRBV28 and TRBJ2-7): DVKVTQSSRYLVKRTGEKVFLECVQDMDHENMFWYRQDPGLGLRLIYFSYDVKMKEKGDIPEGYSVSREKKERFSLILESASTNQTSMYLCASSSSSYEQYFGPGTRLTVT.

The rearrangement uses TRBV19 and TRBJ2-7, with 9 bases matching TRBD1. The length of the CDR3 is 13 residues. V was clipped by 6 bases and J by 4 bases; unmatched bases: 4. Germline V gives CDR1 LNHDA, CDR2 SQIVND (reference sequence). CDR3 residues: CASRGTGRYEQYF. CDR3 bases: TGTGCCAGTAGGGGGACAGGGCGGTACGAGCAGTACTTC.